This T cell receptor beta chain was captured in a study of beta chain features in type 1 diabetes. J was trimmed by 7 bases and V by 4 bases; bases with no gene match: 9. Germline V gene lookup returns CDR1 SGHTA and CDR2 FQGNSA. The CDR3 contains 15 residues. Study-level findings and limits: Moderate but significant shortening of TCRB CDR3s was recorded in all four CD4+ subsets from Type 1 diabetes patients.

About this clone: Its specificity is not known.

The entirety of the isolated RNA underwent reverse transcription, so expressed TCRB transcripts were sequenced. Using immunoSEQ multiplex PCR, the repertoire was profiled, and TCRdb retains in-frame clones only, with some absent. The sample records roughly 160,000 clones, around 7.9% being singletons. Specimen: central memory CD4+ T cells from blood. This TCR was sampled from a man younger than 35 with type 1 diabetes. The chain uses TRBV7-2 and TRBJ2-1; 8 bases map to TRBD1. The CDR3 protein is CASSSRTGSLNEQFF. CDR3 DNA sequence: TGTGCCAGCAGCTCACGGACAGGGTCTCTGAATGAGCAGTTCTTC.